The 3 T cell receptor beta chains reported below all come from one sample, sequenced in a study of shared clonotypes between healthy human individuals. Generated by immunoSEQ multiplex PCR, the TCRdb table keeps only in-frame clones and is missing some. The sample includes roughly 500,000 clones, over 70% seen only once; the top ten take more than 9.5%. The sample comprised PBMCs. The receptors come from a woman in her thirties or forties in good health. Some clones in this sample may be carry-over from other donors' samples.

This clone was recorded once. A far larger clone is a single base away, which makes a read error likely. The chain couples TRBV6-1 to TRBJ2-7; a weak D match, TRBD1 (6 bases). V was cut by 10 bases and J by 5 bases, with 21 bases left in between. There are 14 residues in the CDR3. CDR1 MNHNS and CDR2 SASEGT come from the germline V gene. As DNA, the CDR3 is TGTGCCACGGGGCGAGGGGGAGACTTGGACGAGCAGTACTTC. Translated: CATGRGGDLDEQYF.

The gene calls are TRBV9 and TRBJ1-3; the D is unclear. This CDR3 is 14 amino acids long. Germline values: CDR1 SGDLS, CDR2 YYNGEE. Trimming shortened V by 0 bases and J by 0 bases, and 4 bases separated the two germline ends. DNA for the CDR3: TGTGCCAGCAGCGTAGAGGACTCTGGAAACACCATATATTTT. This sequence encodes CASSVEDSGNTIYF.

Of note for this clone: A read error is the likely source, as a far larger clone sits one nucleotide away. The chain uses TRBV6-4 and TRBJ2-2; D is ambiguous. The CDR3 covers 16 residues. The germline CDR1 and CDR2 sequences are MRHNA and SNTAGT. The CDR3 loop is CASSDSAESNTWELFF. DNA of the CDR3: TGTGCCAGCAGTGACTCGGCGGAGTCCAACACCTGGGAGCTGTTTTTT.